This T cell receptor beta chain came from a study of identical twins. Study findings and constraints: Invariant T cells like MAIT and iNKT could partly confound the zero-insertion analyses.

The ends lost 3 bases at V and 7 bases at J; junction bases unmatched: 8. This CDR3 has 14 amino acids. CDR1 is SGHTA and CDR2 is FQGTGA in the germline V gene. Via MiXCR, TCRdb re-called the 5' RACE reads, giving one row per CDR3 protein. The profile shows 450,000 to 650,000 distinct CDR3 sequences, 9.6% of them singletons. The sample holds a few counts of this clonotype. Its antigen is undetermined. These data were also filed under a second study, of yellow fever vaccine responses in identical twins.

The chain links TRBV7-3 to TRBJ2-7; 8 bases fit TRBD2. The sequence derives from a woman aged 18-29 years in good health. Specimen: PBMCs. CDR3 DNA: TGTGCCAGCAGCTTGGCGGGGGGCCATTCGGAGCAGTACTTC. Translation gives CASSLAGGHSEQYF.